A selection of T cell receptor beta chains follows, all from one sample in a study of breast tumors, draining lymph nodes, adjacent tissues. TCRdb redid the calling of the multiplex PCR reads with MiXCR, one entry per CDR3 protein. The table shows around 230,000 distinct CDR3 sequences, with about 34% occurring only once. The source material was axillary lymph node tissue. These receptors were collected from a female donor with breast cancer. Some clones in this sample may be carry-over from other donors' samples. Each CDR3 is given with its conserved first and last residue. Fields, in order: clone size, D gene, J gene, V gene, CDR3 DNA, CDR3 protein. A D gene is named only where the DNA matches it firmly. The listing skips clone size in some rows; elsewhere it reads once, few, many or a size class.

many NA TRBJ2-4 TRBV11-2 TGTGCCAGCAGCCGTCAAGCTGGGAGCAAAAACATTCAGTACTTC CASSRQAGSKNIQYF
many NA TRBJ1-4 TRBV2 TGTGCCAGCAGTGGGCAGGGAGGAGAAAAACTGTTTTTT CASSGQGGEKLFF
many TRBD1 TRBJ1-4 TRBV11-3 TGTGCCAGCAGCTTAGATGGGGGACAGGGGAATGAAAAACTGTTTTTT CASSLDGGQGNEKLFF
many NA TRBJ2-1 TRBV7-8 TGTGCCAGCAGCCTCAGGGGTTTCCTCTACAATGAGCAGTTCTTC CASSLRGFLYNEQFF
many TRBD1 TRBJ2-2 TRBV7-9 TGTGCCAGCAGCAAAGGACAGGTGGCGATGGGGGCCACCGGGGAGCTGTTTTTT CASSKGQVAMGATGELFF
NA NA TRBJ1-2 TRBV6-6 TGTGCCAGCAGTCCGAAAGATGGCTACACCTTC CASSPKDGYTF
few TRBD1 TRBJ2-1 TRBV6-5 TGTGCCAGCAGTTCACGGACAGGCCTCAATGAGCAGTTCTTC CASSSRTGLNEQFF
many TRBD1 TRBJ1-4 TRBV7-2 TGTGCCAGCAGCCCGAGGCCGGGACAGGGGTATGAAAAACTGTTTTTT CASSPRPGQGYEKLFF
many NA TRBJ1-6 TRBV20-1 TGCAGTGCTAGAGGTCGTGGCCTCCACTTT CSARGRGLHF
many NA TRBJ2-3 TRBV2 TGTGCCAGCCTGTTGGAGGGGACAGATACGCAGTATTTT CASLLEGTDTQYF
many NA TRBJ2-5 TRBV12-3/TRBV12-4 TGTGCCAGCAGTCCACCCGGTTGGGGGGAGACCCAGTACTTC CASSPPGWGETQYF
many NA TRBJ2-5 TRBV5-1 TGCGCCAGCAGCCTACTGACAGGTCAAGAGACCCAGTACTTC CASSLLTGQETQYF
NA TRBD1 TRBJ2-1 TRBV20-1 TGCAGTGCTAGAGGATTTACCGGGACAGCCTTCGGGGCCAATGAGCAGTTCTTC CSARGFTGTAFGANEQFF
many TRBD2 TRBJ2-3 TRBV20-1 TGCAGTGCTAGGGGACGGACTAGCGGCCCCACAGATACGCAGTATTTT CSARGRTSGPTDTQYF
few NA TRBJ2-5 TRBV2 TGTGCCAGCAGTGAACAGGGCCAGGGGGAGACCCAGTACTTC CASSEQGQGETQYF
NA TRBD1 TRBJ2-7 TRBV5-4 TGTGCCAGCACCTTAATGAACAGGGGTCCCACGGACGAGCAGTACTTC CASTLMNRGPTDEQYF
many TRBD1 TRBJ2-5 TRBV5-1 TGCGCCAGCAGCTTGGTCACAGGGGAAGAGACCCAGTACTTC CASSLVTGEETQYF
many TRBD2 TRBJ2-1 TRBV12-3/TRBV12-4 TGTGCCAGCAGTTTAGCTAGCGGGGGACTATACAATGAGCAGTTCTTC CASSLASGGLYNEQFF
many TRBD2 TRBJ2-3 TRBV13 TGTGCCAGCAGCTTAGGACTAGCGGGGGGCACAGATACGCAGTATTTT CASSLGLAGGTDTQYF
NA NA TRBJ2-5 TRBV20-1 TGCAGTGCTACGACCCCTAGGAACGGGACCCAGTACTTC CSATTPRNGTQYF
many TRBD1 TRBJ1-3 TRBV9 TGTGCCAGCAGCGGCACAGGGGTAGGAAACACCATATATTTT CASSGTGVGNTIYF
many NA TRBJ2-5 TRBV5-5 TGTGCCAGCAGCTTGGTACTAGTAAGCGAGACCCAGTACTTC CASSLVLVSETQYF
many NA TRBJ1-5 TRBV20-1 TGCAGTGCTAGAGAGAATAGCAATCAGCCCCAGCATTTT CSARENSNQPQHF
many NA TRBJ1-2 TRBV5-1 TGCGCCAGCAGCTTCCGGGACGAAGGGTACTATGGCTACACCTTC CASSFRDEGYYGYTF
many NA TRBJ1-4 TRBV20-1 TGCAGTGCCCTACGACAAGGGGAAAAACTGTTTTTT CSALRQGEKLFF
many NA TRBJ1-6 TRBV6-5 TGTGCCAGCAGTTACCCAGGGTCTCGGTCACCCCTCCACTTT CASSYPGSRSPLHF
many NA TRBJ2-5 TRBV20-1 TGCAGTGCTAGTGCAGGGGGGACGGCTGAGACCCAGTACTTC CSASAGGTAETQYF
many NA TRBJ2-1 TRBV19 TGTGCCAGTACCCCTTCCAGGTGGGTTTTGTACAATGAGCAGTTCTTC CASTPSRWVLYNEQFF